The 20 T cell receptor beta chains given below trace back to one sample, sequenced in a study of blood T cells in healthy people across ages. With a J-beta primer mix and a sample-barcoded 5' primer, a second PCR ran 7 to 11 cycles. MiXCR, run by TCRdb on the 5' RACE reads, gives a single entry per CDR3 protein. The sample has 710,000 or so distinct CDR3 sequences, about 20% seen once. What was sequenced was blood. The receptors originated from a man between 65 and 85 years old in good health.

This clonotype was seen a few times. This sequence joins TRBV5-1 and TRBJ2-3, with 8 bases aligning to TRBD1. With V trimmed by 2 bases and J by 5 bases, 4 bases remained unmatched. CDR1 is SGHRS, CDR2 YFSETQ, per germline. This CDR3 is 14 amino acids long. CDR3: CASSFLTGVDTQYF. CDR3 DNA sequence: TGCGCCAGCAGCTTTTTGACAGGGGTAGATACGCAGTATTTT.

This sequence joins TRBV20-1 and TRBJ2-5; D is ambiguous. Deletions cut 6 bases from V and 1 base from J, with 9 bases between. This CDR3 comprises 12 residues. In germline, CDR1 is DFQATT, CDR2 SNEGSKA (reference sequence). The chain's CDR3 is CSAEKGQETQYF. CDR3 DNA: TGCAGTGCCGAAAAGGGCCAAGAGACCCAGTACTTC.

This clonotype occurred many times. This sequence joins TRBV24-1 and TRBJ2-3, with D possibly matching TRBD1 (5 bases). The CDR3 spans 14 residues. Germline lookup yields CDR1 KGHDR and CDR2 SFDVKD. Trimming stripped 5 bases from V and 3 bases from J, with 11 bases between. In DNA form, the CDR3 reads TGTGCCACCAGTGGCAGGGTAGGGACAGATACGCAGTATTTT. It yields the protein CATSGRVGTDTQYF.

The rearrangement links TRBV7-9 to TRBJ2-7; D gene ambiguous. Germline CDR1 reads SEHNR; CDR2 reads FQNEAQ (reference sequence). Trimming pared 4 bases from V and 0 bases from J, leaving 13 bases between. The CDR3 loop spans 15 amino acids. CDR3 amino acids: CASSSTLTTSYEQYF. The CDR3, as DNA: TGTGCCAGCAGCTCGACGTTAACAACCTCCTACGAGCAGTACTTC.

This clonotype was seen many times. The V gene is TRBV7-2, the J gene TRBJ1-1; D ambiguous. From germline, CDR1 is SGHTA and CDR2 FQGNSA. The V gene lost 6 bases and the J gene lost 0 bases, with 8 bases spanning the gap. This CDR3 region has 13 residues. The chain's CDR3 is CASSPQMNTEAFF. CDR3 DNA: TGTGCCAGCAGTCCCCAGATGAACACTGAAGCTTTCTTT.

This clonotype was detected ten times or more. V usage is TRBV12-3 or TRBV12-4 and J usage is TRBJ1-1; D perhaps matches TRBD1 (6 bases). V was trimmed by 6 bases and J by 5 bases, leaving 16 bases between them. The CDR3 length is 14 residues. The CDR3 sequence: CASRQRQEWTEAFF. In nucleotides, the CDR3 is TGTGCCAGCAGACAAAGACAGGAGTGGACTGAAGCTTTCTTT.

The chain recombines TRBV20-1 with TRBJ2-5; 7 nucleotides agree with TRBD1. Germline-derived CDR1 and CDR2 are DFQATT and SNEGSKA (reference sequence). V dropped 6 bases and J dropped 3; count of bases not matched to a gene: 10. The CDR3 runs 14 residues. In DNA form, the CDR3 reads TGCAGTGCCACCAAACCGGGACAGAAAGAGACCCAGTACTTC. Protein: CSATKPGQKETQYF.

The gene calls are TRBV12-3 or TRBV12-4 and TRBJ2-5; 12 bases agree with TRBD2. The J call may be incorrect, as the DNA end agrees better with TRBJ2-1. This CDR3 comprises 16 residues. The CDR3 protein is CASSLFLAGGGNEQFF. Here the CDR3 DNA reads TGTGCCAGCAGCCTATTCCTAGCGGGAGGGGGTAATGAGCAGTTCTTC.

This clonotype was counted many times. A junction end diverges from the germline sequence, so it may reflect a read error. This chain uses TRBV5-1 with TRBJ2-3, with 9 bases identical to TRBD1. In germline, CDR1 is SGHRS, CDR2 YFSETQ. This CDR3 comprises 15 residues. CDR3 sequence: CASSPGQGYTDTQYF. The CDR3 nucleotides read TGTGCCAGCAGCCCGGGACAGGGTTACACAGATACGCAGTATTTT.

This clonotype has a count of ten or more. The chain combines TRBV12-3 or TRBV12-4 with TRBJ1-2; D ambiguous. This CDR3 is built from 12 residues. The V gene lost 5 bases and the J gene lost 6 bases, with 10 bases spanning the gap. The CDR3: CASSASRNGYTF. CDR3 bases: TGTGCCAGCAGTGCAAGCAGAAATGGCTACACCTTC.

The V gene is TRBV4-2, the J gene TRBJ2-5; TRBD2 matches 7 bases. J gave up 3 bases and V 5 bases, and 6 bases lay outside the gene matches. CDR3 length equals 14 residues. In germline, CDR1 is LGHNA, CDR2 YNFKEQ. CDR3 loop: CASSKRTSKETQYF. CDR3 nucleotides: TGTGCCAGCAGCAAACGGACTAGTAAAGAGACCCAGTACTTC.

This clonotype was detected a few times. This sequence joins TRBV12-3 or TRBV12-4 and TRBJ1-5; 8 bases are a match to TRBD1. This CDR3 region has 14 residues. The junction had 8 bases not matched to a gene; V was cut back by 7 bases and J by 6 bases. The CDR3 region has the DNA TGTGCCAGCACTCCGACAGGGGTGGGTCAGCCCCAGCATTTT. Its protein is CASTPTGVGQPQHF.

This clonotype was picked up a small number of times. V usage is TRBV6-1 and J usage is TRBJ2-3, with D unclear. This CDR3 comprises 13 residues. Between the trimmed V and J ends, which lost 3 bases and 2 bases, there was a span of 6 bases. Germline-derived CDR1 and CDR2 are MNHNS and SASEGT. CDR3 sequence: CASSDVFTDTQYF. CDR3 sequence (DNA): TGTGCCAGCAGTGATGTCTTCACAGATACGCAGTATTTT.

This clonotype was detected ten times or more. The chain uses TRBV2 and TRBJ1-1; D is perhaps TRBD1 (5 bases). V was pared by 9 bases and J by 3 bases, with 11 bases between. The length of the CDR3 is 12 residues. Germline V gene sequence: CDR1 SNHLY, CDR2 FYNNEI. The CDR3 region has the DNA TGTGCCAGTACCACAGGATACACTGAAGCTTTCTTT. Translating it yields CASTTGYTEAFF.

The chain has TRBV20-1 and TRBJ2-5; D tentatively fits TRBD1 or TRBD2 (5 bases each). V dropped 8 bases and J dropped 3 bases, with 16 bases sitting between them. CDR1 and CDR2 from the germline V gene are DFQATT and SNEGSKA (reference sequence). The CDR3 covers 13 residues. CDR3 bases: TGCAGTTCGGCCGGGACGAGGGAAGAGACCCAGTACTTC. Translated, it gives CSSAGTREETQYF.

The sample holds a few counts of this clonotype. This chain connects TRBV27 to TRBJ1-2, with 7 positions matching TRBD1. The ends lost 6 bases at V and 8 bases at J; junction bases unmatched: 9. Looked up from germline, CDR1 is MNHEY and CDR2 is SMNVEV (reference sequence). The CDR3 contains 13 residues. The CDR3 DNA is TGTGCCAGCAGAAAAACAGGGGAGGGGGGCTACACCTTC. Protein sequence: CASRKTGEGGYTF.

V and J are TRBV20-1 and TRBJ2-3, with D perhaps being TRBD1 or TRBD2 (6 bases each). CDR3 size: 18 residues. Trimming stripped 5 bases from V and 4 bases from J, with 28 bases between. CDR1 and CDR2 from the germline V gene are DFQATT and SNEGSKA (reference sequence). CDR3 sequence (DNA): TGCAGTGCTTTCCCTCTCCCGGGGGCAGGGGACAAGGCAGATACGCAGTATTTT. Its protein product is CSAFPLPGAGDKADTQYF.

This clonotype has only a few counts. This sequence joins TRBV7-2 and TRBJ1-1, with TRBD1 matching 9 bases. This CDR3 spans 14 amino acids. V was pared by 5 bases and J by 8 bases, with 9 bases of the junction left unmatched. Germline values: CDR1 SGHTA, CDR2 FQGNSA. CDR3 nucleotides: TGTGCCAGCAGCCGATGGACAGGGGCTGTCGAAGCTTTCTTT. Amino acids: CASSRWTGAVEAFF. Full variable domain (remainder filled in from reference TRBV7-2 and TRBJ1-1): GAGVSQSPSNKVTEKGKDVELRCDPISGHTALYWYRQSLGQGLEFLIYFQGNSAPDKSGLPSDRFSAERTGGSVSTLTIQRTQQEDSAVYLCASSRWTGAVEAFFGQGTRLTVV.

The V call is TRBV6-6, the J call TRBJ1-2, with 9 bases matching TRBD1. After removal of 8 bases from V and 3 bases from J, the junction contained 4 bases not matched to a gene. The CDR3 consists of 13 residues. Germline CDR1 is MNHNY and CDR2 is SVGAGI (reference sequence). The CDR3 here is CASGGTGYYGYTF. Here the CDR3 DNA reads TGTGCCAGCGGCGGGACAGGGTACTATGGCTACACCTTC.

This sequence joins TRBV20-1 and TRBJ2-5; either TRBD1 or TRBD2 may fit D (6 bases each). The J call may not be correct, given that the DNA end is closer to TRBJ2-7. This CDR3 contains 15 residues. Per the germline V gene, CDR1 is DFQATT and CDR2 is SNEGSKA (reference sequence). The CDR3 protein is CSAPPGGGGIYEQYF. CDR3 nucleotides: TGCAGTGCTCCTCCTGGAGGAGGGGGAATCTACGAGCAGTACTTC.